The text below deals with one T cell receptor (beta chain). Its antigen is unidentified. The table came from immunoSEQ multiplex PCR; TCRdb's copy has only in-frame clones and leaves some out. The sample yields 50,000 to 75,000 clones, about 88% seen once. These data belong to a study of T cell responses to AZD1222 COVID-19 vaccine. General study findings and limits: With dominance at 160-218 and 743-854, vaccine-associated CD4 TCRs spanned spike.

Second-dose schedules of about 4 or about 12 weeks were combined. The length of the CDR3 is 17 residues. J was trimmed by 13 bases and V by 4 bases; bases with no gene match: 18. The V gene's germline CDR1 is MNHEY and CDR2 SVGEGT. The input for sequencing was peripheral blood, taken 28 days after the second AZD1222 dose. The clonotype comes from an adult who received the AZD1222 COVID-19 vaccine. The chain is built from TRBV6-2 or TRBV6-3 and TRBJ1-6, with TRBD1 matching 8 bases. DNA of the CDR3: TGTGCCAGCAGTTCGCGGGGACAGGTTGACCAGTATCATCCCCTCCACTTT. Its protein product is CASSSRGQVDQYHPLHF.